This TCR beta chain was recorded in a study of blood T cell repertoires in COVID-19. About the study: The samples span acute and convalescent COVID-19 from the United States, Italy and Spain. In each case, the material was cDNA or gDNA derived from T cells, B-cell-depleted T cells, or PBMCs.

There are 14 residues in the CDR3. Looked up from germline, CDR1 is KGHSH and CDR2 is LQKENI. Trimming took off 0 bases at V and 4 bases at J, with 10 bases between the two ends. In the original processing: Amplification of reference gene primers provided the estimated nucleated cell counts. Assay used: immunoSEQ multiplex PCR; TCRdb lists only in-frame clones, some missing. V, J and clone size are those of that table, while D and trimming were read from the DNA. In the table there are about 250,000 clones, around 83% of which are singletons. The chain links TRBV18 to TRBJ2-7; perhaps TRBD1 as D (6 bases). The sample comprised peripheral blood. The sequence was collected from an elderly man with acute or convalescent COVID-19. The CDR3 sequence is CASSPPNQGYEQYF. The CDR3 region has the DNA TGTGCCAGCTCACCACCGAACCAGGGGTACGAGCAGTACTTC.